This is a list of T cell receptor beta chains from one sample in a study of healthy donors' naive CD4 and CD8 T cells. Using its own MiXCR run on the reads, TCRdb lists one record per CDR3 protein. Of about 180,000 distinct CDR3 sequences listed, over 60% are singletons. The sequenced sample was naive CD4+ and CD8+ T cells sorted from blood, pooled from several donors. These receptors originate from a pool of human donors in good health; the sample pools cells from several healthy donors. The CDR3 runs from the conserved cysteine through the conserved F or W. A D gene is named only where the DNA matches it firmly. Size is stated for part of the rows, as once, few or many counts, or as a class when the clone is expanded.

.	.	TRBV20-1	TRBJ1-1	TGCAGTGCTAGAGATACCGCGAAGGGGAGCACTGAAGCTTTCTTT	CSARDTAKGSTEAFF
.	.	TRBV12-3/TRBV12-4	TRBJ2-6	TGTGCCAGCAGTTTTTACAGGATCCTCTCTGGGGCCAACGTCCTGACTTTC	CASSFYRILSGANVLTF
few	.	TRBV6-5	TRBJ2-7	TGTGCCAGCAAGCCCGGGACCTCCATCGGCGAGCAGTACTTC	CASKPGTSIGEQYF
once	TRBD1	TRBV19	TRBJ1-5	TGTGCCACCACAAGCCCGAGACAGGGCCGATGGGGAGCGGATCAGCCCCAGCATTTT	CATTSPRQGRWGADQPQHF
.	.	TRBV19	TRBJ1-2	TGTGCCAGTACCCCTCTAGGAGTAAACTATGGCTACACCTTC	CASTPLGVNYGYTF
.	TRBD1	TRBV6-5	TRBJ1-1	TGTGCCAGCAGTACTGACAGGGGACCCGAAGCTTTCTTT	CASSTDRGPEAFF
.	.	TRBV29-1	TRBJ2-1	TGCAGCGTTAGGAAGTCCGAAGAGTTCTTC	CSVRKSEEFF
.	.	TRBV20-1	TRBJ2-1	TGCAGTGCTAGTACAGCTAATGAGCAGTTCTTC	CSASTANEQFF
.	TRBD1	TRBV29-1	TRBJ1-2	TGCAGCGTTTCCCGGGGACAGTACTATGGCTACACCTTC	CSVSRGQYYGYTF
.	TRBD1	TRBV6-1	TRBJ2-1	TGTGCCAGCAGCGCGGGACAGGGCGGTGAGCAGTTCTTC	CASSAGQGGEQFF
.	.	TRBV15	TRBJ2-5	TGTGCCACCAGCAGAGACCCCCTGGTCGAGACCCAGTACTTC	CATSRDPLVETQYF
.	.	TRBV7-2	TRBJ2-7	TGTGCCAGCAGCCTGGGTACGACAGTCGGTAGCGAGCAGTACTTC	CASSLGTTVGSEQYF
.	.	TRBV7-8	TRBJ2-1	TGTGCCAGCAGCTTAGGAGCGTACAATGAGCAGTTCTTC	CASSLGAYNEQFF
few	TRBD1	TRBV19	TRBJ2-1	TGTGCCAGTAGTATTACCACAGGGGGAATTGCCAATGAGCAGTTCTTC	CASSITTGGIANEQFF
.	TRBD2	TRBV24-1	TRBJ2-1	TGTGCCACCGGCTTAACAGCGGGAGGGGAGAGGCAGTTCTTC	CATGLTAGGERQFF
.	TRBD2	TRBV5-4	TRBJ2-5	TGTGCCAGCAGCTCCTTACAAATCCCACTAGCGGGAGTGCCGGAGACCCAGTACTTC	CASSSLQIPLAGVPETQYF
.	TRBD2	TRBV7-8	TRBJ2-1	TGTGCCAGCAGCTTAAAGGTGAGCGGGAGAATTCATGAGCAGTTCTTC	CASSLKVSGRIHEQFF
.	.	TRBV27	TRBJ1-5	TGTGCCAGCAGACCAGGACTGATCTATCAGCCCCAGCATTTT	CASRPGLIYQPQHF
few	.	TRBV29-1	TRBJ1-1	TGCAGCGTGGGGGCGGCGAACACTGAAGCTTTCTTT	CSVGAANTEAFF
.	TRBD1	TRBV6-5	TRBJ2-7	TGTGCCAGCAGTTACTCAGCGTCAGGGGGTTTGTACGAGCAGTACTTC	CASSYSASGGLYEQYF
.	.	TRBV5-5	TRBJ2-1	TGTGCCAGCAGTTCGGACAGGAGGGAATCCTACAATGAGCAGTTCTTC	CASSSDRRESYNEQFF
.	TRBD2	TRBV6-6	TRBJ2-3	TGTGCCAGCACCAAACTAGCGGGAGGGCCTACAGATACGCAGTATTTT	CASTKLAGGPTDTQYF
.	TRBD1	TRBV5-1	TRBJ2-3	TGCGCCAGCAGCTCCCCGGACAGGGCCCCTAGCACAGATACGCAGTATTTT	CASSSPDRAPSTDTQYF
.	.	TRBV29-1	TRBJ2-4	TGCAGCGTCCCGGCGATAAACATTCAGTACTTC	CSVPAINIQYF
.	.	TRBV5-1	TRBJ2-5	TGCGCCAGCAGCATAGACAGACAAGAGACCCAGTACTTC	CASSIDRQETQYF
.	TRBD1	TRBV6-5	TRBJ2-7	TGTGCCAGCAGGGTCCGGGACAGAGCCTACGAGCAGTACTTC	CASRVRDRAYEQYF
.	TRBD1	TRBV12-3/TRBV12-4	TRBJ1-2	TGTGCCAGCAGTTTGGGACAGGGCCGTGATGGCTACACCTTC	CASSLGQGRDGYTF
.	.	TRBV24-1	TRBJ1-1	TGTGCCACCAGTGATTTGAGCCTAGCGGACCACCACATGAACACTGAAGCTTTCTTT	CATSDLSLADHHMNTEAFF
few	TRBD2	TRBV5-4	TRBJ2-5	TGTGCCAGCAGCGAGGCGGGGGTGTGGACCCAGTACTTC	CASSEAGVWTQYF
.	TRBD1	TRBV6-9	TRBJ1-1	TGTGCCAGCAGTTATCGGGACAGGGAAGCTTTCTTT	CASSYRDREAFF
.	.	TRBV28	TRBJ1-2	TGTGCCACCCAGAACTATGGCTACACCTTC	CATQNYGYTF